Sequencing of this T cell receptor (beta chain) was carried out in a study of blood T cell repertoires in COVID-19. Study-wide context: The United States, Italy and Spain supplied acute and convalescent COVID-19 samples.

The repertoire was sequenced with immunoSEQ multiplex PCR; TCRdb's copy has only in-frame clones and lacks some. There are roughly 400,000 clones in the sample; approximately 91% occur only once, and approximately 1.5% lies in the top ten. Study members were between roughly 18 and 90 years old and lived in 24 US regions. The sequencing input was PBMCs or T cells enriched from blood (not recorded which). This TCR was recovered from a woman aged 18-29 years who had been exposed to COVID-19.

DNA of the CDR3: TGTGCCTGGAGTGGATGGGGGGGCTATGGCTACACCTTC. Its protein is CAWSGWGGYGYTF. The rearrangement uses TRBV30 and TRBJ1-2; tentative D call: TRBD1 (5 bases). Germline V CDR1 and CDR2: GTSNPN, SVGIG (reference sequence). The CDR3 sequence is 13 residues long. V lost 1 base and J lost 4, with 10 bases in between.